Shown below are 29 T cell receptor beta chains from a single sample sequenced in a study of T cells in Graves' hyperthyroidism and ophthalmopathy (dated by TCRdb to between 2019 and 2020). Libraries were made using multiplex PCR. Sequencing used an Illumina HiSeq 2000. TCR beta CDR3 regions were amplified from RNA transcripts. A first-round RT-PCR of the TCR CDR3 used the HTBI primer set with the Qiagen OneStep RT-PCR kit. The public reads were reanalyzed by TCRdb: fastp trimming at Q25, MiXCR alignment, in-frame beta chains only. Each entry merges the rows of one CDR3 protein and shows their most common DNA and genes. The table for this sample lists more than 450,000 distinct CDR3 sequences; nearly 20% of them were counted only once. The ten largest clonotypes hold approximately 50% of the sample. The sequenced sample consisted of blood. The receptors were sampled from a man in his forties or fifties with Graves' ophthalmopathy.

In this sample, this clonotype turned up a few times. V usage is TRBV25-1 and J usage is TRBJ2-2; tentative D call: TRBD1 (7 bases). The CDR3 covers 16 residues. The V gene lost 6 bases and the J gene lost 4 bases, with 18 bases spanning the gap. Germline CDR1 and CDR2: MGHDK and SYGVNS. CDR3 in DNA: TGTGCCAGCAGAGACTCGAGGAGGGGGCTCACCGGGGAGCTGTTTTTT. Protein: CASRDSRRGLTGELFF.

The rearrangement links TRBV5-1 to TRBJ2-7; D unresolved. The CDR3 contains 16 residues. CDR1 and CDR2 (germline): SGHRS, YFSETQ. The germline V and J ends were trimmed by 0 bases and 0 bases, with 13 bases remaining between them. The chain's CDR3 is CASSLVPDGPSYEQYF. CDR3 DNA: TGCGCCAGCAGCTTGGTACCGGACGGCCCCTCCTACGAGCAGTACTTC.

In this sample, this clonotype turned up a few times. The chain joins TRBV7-9 to TRBJ1-1, with a possible D match to TRBD1 (6 bases). Trimming removed 4 bases from V and 5 bases from J, with 17 bases in between. Germline CDR1 reads SEHNR; CDR2 reads FQNEAQ (reference sequence). This CDR3 comprises 15 residues. In nucleotides, the CDR3 is TGTGCCAGCAGCTCCCAGCCCCGGGGGCATACTGAAGCTTTCTTT. This encodes CASSSQPRGHTEAFF.

This clonotype was detected many times. This sequence joins TRBV20-1 and TRBJ2-3; tentatively, D is TRBD2 (5 bases). The ends were cut back, 0 bases at V and 0 bases at J, with 10 bases in the middle. The germline V gene encodes CDR1 DFQATT and CDR2 SNEGSKA (reference sequence). The CDR3 has 15 amino acids. CDR3 in DNA: TGCAGTGCTAGAGAGGCGGGCAGCAGCACAGATACGCAGTATTTT. Protein product: CSAREAGSSTDTQYF.

There are a few counts of this clonotype. This chain links TRBV18 with TRBJ1-5, with D unclear. Germline-derived CDR1 and CDR2 are KGHSH and LQKENI. This CDR3 is built from 14 residues. V gave up 5 bases and J gave up 2 bases, with 10 bases separating them. In nucleotides, the CDR3 is TGTGCCAGCTCAGGGTTAGATGGCAATCAGCCCCAGCATTTT. Encoded protein: CASSGLDGNQPQHF.

This chain connects TRBV12-5 to TRBJ2-2, with a weak D call TRBD1 (5 bases). Germline V gene data show CDR1 as LGHNT and CDR2 as FRNRAP. With 6 bases removed from V and 7 bases from J, the gap between germline ends came to 15 bases. CDR3 size: 14 residues. CDR3 in amino acids: CASGERQFGGELFF. The CDR3 bases are TGTGCTAGTGGGGAAAGACAGTTCGGCGGGGAGCTGTTTTTT.

V is TRBV5-1 and J is TRBJ2-1; D is uncertain. The CDR3 extends over 13 amino acids. V was trimmed by 7 bases and J by 0 bases, leaving 8 bases between them. Per the germline V gene, CDR1 is SGHRS and CDR2 is YFSETQ. CDR3: CASGPRSYNEQFF. Written as DNA, the CDR3 is TGCGCCAGCGGTCCCCGCTCCTACAATGAGCAGTTCTTC.

The V gene is TRBV28, the J gene TRBJ2-3, with 10 nucleotides matching TRBD2. Looked up from germline, CDR1 is MDHEN and CDR2 is SYDVKM. The junction had 11 bases not matched to a gene; V was cut back by 3 bases and J by 2 bases. The length of the CDR3 is 18 residues. DNA for the CDR3: TGTGCCAGCAGTTTCTATATTACGACTAGCGGGTCCACAGATACGCAGTATTTT. Protein: CASSFYITTSGSTDTQYF.

This clonotype was detected only a few times. The gene calls are TRBV29-1 and TRBJ2-1; D is perhaps TRBD1 or TRBD2 (5 bases each). Trimming pared 4 bases from V and 8 bases from J, leaving 12 bases between. The CDR3 loop spans 12 amino acids. Germline CDR1 SQVTM, CDR2 ANQGSEA. The CDR3 loop is CSVVKGRHEQFF. CDR3 DNA sequence: TGCAGCGTTGTAAAGGGACGACATGAGCAGTTCTTC.

The V and J genes are TRBV6-1 and TRBJ2-7, with 7 bases aligning to TRBD1. Germline assignment: CDR1 MNHNS and CDR2 SASEGT. The CDR3 has 15 residues. With V trimmed by 6 bases and J by 0 bases, 8 bases remained unmatched. In DNA, the CDR3 is TGTGCCAGCAGAACACCGGGACAGCGCTCCTACGAGCAGTACTTC. Protein product: CASRTPGQRSYEQYF.

The chain is built from TRBV7-9 and TRBJ1-4; D is undetermined. Trimming stripped 1 base from V and 5 bases from J, with 2 bases between. The CDR3 loop spans 12 amino acids. CDR1 SEHNR and CDR2 FQNEAQ come from the germline V gene (reference sequence). The DNA for the CDR3 is TGTGCCAGCAGCTTAGAGAATGAAAAACTGTTTTTT. Protein product: CASSLENEKLFF.

In this sample, this clonotype turned up a few times. The rearrangement joins TRBV18 to TRBJ2-3; no clear D. CDR1 and CDR2 from the germline V gene are KGHSH and LQKENI. The CDR3 spans 14 residues. Deletions cut 4 bases from V and 2 bases from J, with 10 bases between. DNA of the CDR3: TGTGCCAGCTCACAGATGGGTAACACAGATACGCAGTATTTT. Amino acids: CASSQMGNTDTQYF. The full variable domain, completed using reference TRBV18 and TRBJ2-3, is NAGVMQNPRHLVRRRGQEARLRCSPMKGHSHVYWYRQLPEEGLKFMVYLQKENIIDESGMPKERFSAEFPKEGPSILRIQQVVRGDSAAYFCASSQMGNTDTQYFGPGTRLTVL.

The table lists this clonotype with a few counts. The chain uses TRBV6-2 or TRBV6-3 and TRBJ2-5, with D unclear. V was shortened by 5 bases and J by 4 bases, with 17 bases between the two germline ends. Germline V gene sequence: CDR1 MNHEY, CDR2 SVGEGT. The CDR3 is made up of 15 amino acids. As DNA, the CDR3 is TGTGCCAGCAGTGACTGGGCCGAGGTCTTAGAGACCCAGTACTTC. Encoded protein: CASSDWAEVLETQYF.

Many counts were recorded for this clonotype. The chain carries TRBV11-2 and TRBJ2-1, with 7 bases fitting TRBD1. CDR1 and CDR2 from the germline V gene are SGHAT and FQNNGV. The ends lost 4 bases at V and 12 bases at J; junction bases unmatched: 12. The CDR3 has 14 residues. The CDR3 here is CASSSPEKGASQFF. CDR3 DNA: TGTGCCAGCAGCTCTCCGGAGAAGGGGGCATCGCAGTTCTTC.

This clonotype was seen repeatedly, ten times or more. This chain connects TRBV28 to TRBJ2-1; D possibly uses TRBD1 or TRBD2 (9 bases each). Germline CDR1 MDHEN, CDR2 SYDVKM. The germline V and J ends were trimmed by 6 bases and 4 bases, with 19 bases remaining between them. This CDR3 region has 16 residues. CDR3 DNA: TGTGCCAGCAGCCTACAGGGGGCGGGGGGGTACAATGAGCAGTTCTTC. Its protein product is CASSLQGAGGYNEQFF.

The genes are TRBV24-1 and TRBJ2-3; 7 bases are a match to TRBD2. CDR3 size: 17 residues. Trimming took 0 bases from V and 0 from J; bases not matched to a gene: 5. The germline CDR1 and CDR2 sequences are KGHDR and SFDVKD. The CDR3 spells CATSDLQASGSTDTQYF. In nucleotides, the CDR3 is TGTGCCACCAGTGATTTGCAGGCTAGCGGAAGCACAGATACGCAGTATTTT.

The table lists this clonotype with a few counts. The rearrangement uses TRBV7-6 and TRBJ2-3; 8 nucleotides align to TRBD2. The CDR3 has 16 amino acids. J was trimmed by 7 bases and V by 0 bases; bases with no gene match: 9. The V gene's germline CDR1 is SGHVS and CDR2 FNYEAQ. The CDR3 DNA follows: TGTGCCAGCAGCTTAGCAAGCAGCGGGAGTGGTAATACGCAGTATTTT. Encoded protein: CASSLASSGSGNTQYF. The entire variable domain, with the rest obtained from reference TRBV7-6 and TRBJ2-3, is as follows: GAGVSQSPRYKVTKRGQDVALRCDPISGHVSLYWYRQALGQGPEFLTYFNYEAQQDKSGLPNDRFSAERPEGSISTLTIQRTEQRDSAMYRCASSLASSGSGNTQYFGPGTRLTVL.

Concerning this clonotype itself: A much larger clone lies a single base off, so this may be a read error. This rearrangement joins TRBV20-1 to TRBJ2-5, with D unresolved. CDR1 and CDR2 (germline): DFQATT, SNEGSKA (reference sequence). The CDR3 loop spans 13 amino acids. Trimming shortened V by 1 base and J by 3 bases, and 9 bases separated the two germline ends. This CDR3 reads CSARGVAEETQYF. CDR3 DNA sequence: TGCAGTGCTAGAGGGGTAGCAGAAGAGACCCAGTACTTC.

This clonotype was counted ten times or more. V gene TRBV9 combines with J gene TRBJ1-1; D not certain. Germline V gene data show CDR1 as SGDLS and CDR2 as YYNGEE. V gave up 2 bases and J gave up 0 bases, with 5 bases separating them. The CDR3 loop spans 13 amino acids. This chain's CDR3 is CASSVAMNTEAFF. CDR3 nucleotide sequence: TGTGCCAGCAGCGTCGCGATGAACACTGAAGCTTTCTTT.

The chain joins TRBV24-1 to TRBJ2-4; no clear D gene. The CDR3 extends over 14 amino acids. Germline V gene sequence: CDR1 KGHDR, CDR2 SFDVKD. V lost 9 bases, J lost 0 bases, and 11 bases lay in between. The CDR3 here is CATPWGLAKNIQYF. As DNA, the CDR3 is TGTGCCACCCCATGGGGATTAGCCAAAAACATTCAGTACTTC.

This clonotype was seen many times. The V and J genes are TRBV2 and TRBJ1-1; D is undetermined. Germline loops: CDR1 SNHLY, CDR2 FYNNEI. The germline V and J ends were trimmed by 8 bases and 4 bases, with 8 bases remaining between them. The CDR3 runs to 11 residues. The CDR3 DNA reads TGTGCCAGCGTGGAAGGCACTGAAGCTTTCTTT. Translating it yields CASVEGTEAFF.

This clonotype was seen a few times. The chain is built from TRBV4-2 and TRBJ2-3, with TRBD1 as a possible D gene (5 bases). The V end lost 1 base, the J end lost 2 bases, and 10 bases lay between the germline ends. The CDR3 is made up of 15 amino acids. Germline V CDR1 and CDR2: LGHNA, YNFKEQ. The CDR3: CASSQAGYPTDTQYF. The CDR3 bases are TGTGCCAGCAGCCAAGCAGGGTACCCCACAGATACGCAGTATTTT.

The chain couples TRBV10-1 to TRBJ1-2; D is unclear. Germline loops: CDR1 WNHNN, CDR2 SYGVQD (reference sequence). This CDR3 is built from 12 residues. Trimming took off 7 bases at V and 0 bases at J, with 6 bases between the two ends. The DNA for the CDR3 is TGCGCCAGCAAGAGTACTAACTATGGCTACACCTTC. Protein product: CASKSTNYGYTF.

The chain couples TRBV5-1 to TRBJ2-2; 9 nucleotides agree with TRBD1. This CDR3 region has 14 residues. Germline V gives CDR1 SGHRS, CDR2 YFSETQ. The trim removed 4 bases at V and 6 bases at J, leaving 4 bases unmatched. The CDR3 loop reads CASSRQGGSGELFF. The CDR3 bases are TGCGCCAGCAGCCGACAGGGGGGATCCGGGGAGCTGTTTTTT.

The chain has TRBV4-3 and TRBJ1-1; D call uncertain. The germline V and J ends were trimmed by 5 bases and 0 bases, with 13 bases remaining between them. CDR3 length equals 15 residues. In germline, CDR1 is LGHNA, CDR2 YSLEER. This CDR3 reads CASSRNEKMNTEAFF. In DNA form, the CDR3 reads TGCGCCAGCAGCAGAAATGAAAAAATGAACACTGAAGCTTTCTTT.

This clonotype occurred many times. The chain recombines TRBV28 with TRBJ2-1, with a possible D match to TRBD1 (5 bases). Germline CDR1 reads MDHEN; CDR2 reads SYDVKM. This CDR3 has 15 amino acids. V was trimmed by 6 bases and J by 0 bases, leaving 12 bases between them. The chain's CDR3 is CASSETVSSYNEQFF. CDR3 in DNA: TGTGCCAGCAGCGAGACAGTAAGCTCCTACAATGAGCAGTTCTTC.

The rearrangement uses TRBV20-1 and TRBJ2-1, with D perhaps matching TRBD1 or TRBD2 (7 bases each). Trimming shortened V by 1 base and J by 9 bases, and 16 bases separated the two germline ends. Germline CDR1 and CDR2: DFQATT and SNEGSKA (reference sequence). The CDR3 has 14 amino acids. CDR3 nucleotide sequence: TGCAGTGCTAGAGGTGAACAGGGGAGGGGTGAGCAGTTCTTC. The encoded protein is CSARGEQGRGEQFF.

The chain combines TRBV2 with TRBJ1-6; 8 nucleotides line up with TRBD1. This CDR3 contains 13 residues. The germline V gene has CDR1 SNHLY and CDR2 FYNNEI. V gave up 9 bases and J gave up 7 bases; unmatched junction bases: 5. This CDR3 is CARETGENSPLHF. CDR3 sequence (DNA): TGTGCCAGAGAGACAGGGGAAAATTCACCCCTCCACTTT.

The chain uses TRBV7-2 and TRBJ1-6; D remains ambiguous. Germline V gene data show CDR1 as SGHTA and CDR2 as FQGNSA. V lost 5 bases and J lost 14, with 13 bases in between. CDR3 length: 12 amino acids. The DNA for the CDR3 is TGTGCCAGCAGCCGTGATTCATTGACCCTCCACTTT. Encoded protein: CASSRDSLTLHF.